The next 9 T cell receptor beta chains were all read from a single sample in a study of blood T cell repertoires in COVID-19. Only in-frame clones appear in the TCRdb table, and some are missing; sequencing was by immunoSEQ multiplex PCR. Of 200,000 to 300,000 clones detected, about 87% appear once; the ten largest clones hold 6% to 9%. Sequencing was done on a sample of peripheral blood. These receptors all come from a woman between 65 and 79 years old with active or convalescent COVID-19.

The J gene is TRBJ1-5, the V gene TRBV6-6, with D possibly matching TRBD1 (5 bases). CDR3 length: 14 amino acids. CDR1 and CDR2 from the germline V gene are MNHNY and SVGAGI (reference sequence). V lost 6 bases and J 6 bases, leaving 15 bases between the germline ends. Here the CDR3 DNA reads TGTGCCAGCAGCGCCCCGGGGGGGGGTCAGCCCCAGCATTTT. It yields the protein CASSAPGGGQPQHF.

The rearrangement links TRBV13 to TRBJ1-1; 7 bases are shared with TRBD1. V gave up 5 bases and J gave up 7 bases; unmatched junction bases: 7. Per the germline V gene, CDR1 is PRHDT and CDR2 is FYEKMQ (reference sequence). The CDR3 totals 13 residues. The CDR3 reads CASSAGQEREAFF. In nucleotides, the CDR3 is TGTGCCAGCAGCGCCGGACAGGAACGTGAAGCTTTCTTT.

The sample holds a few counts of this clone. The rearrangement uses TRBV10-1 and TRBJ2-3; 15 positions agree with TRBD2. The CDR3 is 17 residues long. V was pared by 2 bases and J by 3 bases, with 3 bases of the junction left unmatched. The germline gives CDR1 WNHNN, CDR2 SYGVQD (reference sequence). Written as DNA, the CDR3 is TGCGCCAGCAGTGAGCCCGGGACTAGCGGGGGGACAGATACGCAGTATTTT. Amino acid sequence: CASSEPGTSGGTDTQYF.

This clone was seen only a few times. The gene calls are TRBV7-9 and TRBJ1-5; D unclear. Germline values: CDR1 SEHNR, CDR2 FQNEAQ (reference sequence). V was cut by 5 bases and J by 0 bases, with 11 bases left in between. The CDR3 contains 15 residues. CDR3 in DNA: TGTGCCAGCAGCACCGGCGGCACTAGCAATCAGCCCCAGCATTTT. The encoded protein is CASSTGGTSNQPQHF.

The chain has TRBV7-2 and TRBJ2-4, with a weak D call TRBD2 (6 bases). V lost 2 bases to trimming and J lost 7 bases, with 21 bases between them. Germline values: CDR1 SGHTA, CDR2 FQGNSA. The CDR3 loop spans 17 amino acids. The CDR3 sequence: CASSLLAGGAERNIQYF. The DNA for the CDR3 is TGTGCCAGCAGCTTACTGGCCGGGGGTGCGGAAAGGAACATTCAGTACTTC. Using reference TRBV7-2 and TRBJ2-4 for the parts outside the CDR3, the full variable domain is GAGVSQSPSNKVTEKGKDVELRCDPISGHTALYWYRQSLGQGLEFLIYFQGNSAPDKSGLPSDRFSAERTGGSVSTLTIQRTQQEDSAVYLCASSLLAGGAERNIQYFGAGTRLSVL.

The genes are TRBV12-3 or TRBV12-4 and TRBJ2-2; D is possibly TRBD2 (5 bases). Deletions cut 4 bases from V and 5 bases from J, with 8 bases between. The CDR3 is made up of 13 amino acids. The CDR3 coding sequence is TGTGCCAGCAGTTCGACGGGAACCGGGGAGCTGTTTTTT. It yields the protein CASSSTGTGELFF.

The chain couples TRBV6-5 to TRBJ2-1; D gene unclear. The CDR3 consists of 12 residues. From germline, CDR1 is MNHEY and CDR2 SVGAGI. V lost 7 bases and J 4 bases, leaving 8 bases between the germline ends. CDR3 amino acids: CASKETYNEQFF. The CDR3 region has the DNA TGTGCCAGCAAGGAGACTTACAATGAGCAGTTCTTC.

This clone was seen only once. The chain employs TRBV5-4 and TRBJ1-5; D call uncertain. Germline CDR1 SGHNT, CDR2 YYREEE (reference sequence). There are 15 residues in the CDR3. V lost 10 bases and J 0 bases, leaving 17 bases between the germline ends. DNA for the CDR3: TGTGCCGTCGCAAGCGAACCTTATAGCAATCAGCCCCAGCATTTT. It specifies CAVASEPYSNQPQHF.

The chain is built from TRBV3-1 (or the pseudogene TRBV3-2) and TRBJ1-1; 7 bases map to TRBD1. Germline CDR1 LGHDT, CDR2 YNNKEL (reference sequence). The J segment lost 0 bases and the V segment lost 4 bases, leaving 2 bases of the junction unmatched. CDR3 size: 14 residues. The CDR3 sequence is CASSLGTVNTEAFF. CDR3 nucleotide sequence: TGTGCCAGCAGCCTCGGGACAGTGAACACTGAAGCTTTCTTT.